This is a list of T cell receptor beta chains from one sample in a study of OX40 agonist ivuxolimab in advanced cancers. Assay used: immunoSEQ multiplex PCR; TCRdb lists only in-frame clones, some missing. The table includes 90,000 to 100,000 clones, just under 85% detected once. Here the sequenced sample was CD4+ or CD8+ T cells sorted from blood, taken in a trial of the OX40 agonist ivuxolimab. These receptors all come from an adult with an advanced solid tumor such as melanoma, head and neck, liver or kidney cancer. CDR3s include the opening cysteine and the closing phenylalanine or tryptophan. D genes are given only for firm matches. Rows may omit the clone size; those that give it use once, few, many or a size class.

CDR3 protein,CDR3 DNA,clone size,V gene,J gene,D gene
CASSPRLAVYNEQFF,TGTGCCAGCAGCCCTCGACTAGCGGTATACAATGAGCAGTTCTTC,NA,TRBV9,TRBJ2-1,TRBD2
CASSLGPHEQYF,TGTGCCAGCAGCCTCGGGCCCCACGAGCAGTACTTC,NA,TRBV7-2,TRBJ2-7,NA
CASSSPPGEQYF,TGTGCCAGCAGTTCCCCCCCGGGGGAGCAGTACTTC,few,TRBV28,TRBJ2-7,NA
CASSAQGNSNQPQHF,TGTGCCAGCAGTGCGCAGGGGAATAGCAATCAGCCCCAGCATTTT,few,TRBV2,TRBJ1-5,NA
CASSYRREKNEQYF,TGTGCCAGCAGTTACCGGCGGGAGAAGAACGAGCAGTACTTC,NA,TRBV6-6,TRBJ2-7,TRBD2
CAISELAANTDTQYF,TGTGCCATCAGTGAACTAGCGGCAAACACAGATACGCAGTATTTT,NA,TRBV10-3,TRBJ2-3,TRBD2
CASTLLQQGTEAFF,TGTGCCAGCACCTTACTTCAACAGGGCACTGAAGCTTTCTTT,NA,TRBV28,TRBJ1-1,NA
CATSTGRETQYF,TGTGCCACCTCTACGGGGCGGGAGACCCAGTACTTC,NA,TRBV6-6,TRBJ2-5,NA
CAGTPGRGQPQHF,TGTGCCGGCACCCCGGGCAGGGGGCAGCCCCAGCATTTT,NA,TRBV6-5,TRBJ1-5,TRBD1
CASSAGREQPQHF,TGCGCCAGCAGCGCGGGACGAGAGCAGCCCCAGCATTTT,NA,TRBV5-1,TRBJ1-5,NA
CASETDRQKYGYTF,TGTGCCAGCGAAACCGACAGGCAGAAGTATGGCTACACCTTC,NA,TRBV28,TRBJ1-2,NA
CASSPFSGGETQYF,TGTGCCAGCAGCCCCTTTTCTGGAGGGGAGACCCAGTACTTC,NA,TRBV14,TRBJ2-5,NA
CASSPVLDGQGKFF,TGTGCCAGCTCACCAGTCTTAGACGGTCAAGGGAAGTTCTTC,NA,TRBV18,TRBJ2-1,NA
CASSLPVTFDHTQYF,TGTGCCAGCAGCTTGCCGGTAACGTTTGACCATACGCAGTATTTT,NA,TRBV5-6,TRBJ2-3,NA
CASSERGRTGGPEQYF,TGTGCCAGCAGTGAAAGGGGACGGACAGGGGGACCCGAGCAGTACTTC,NA,TRBV2,TRBJ2-7,TRBD1
CASGLNTGELFF,TGTGCCAGCGGGTTGAACACCGGGGAGCTGTTTTTT,NA,TRBV11-3,TRBJ2-2,NA
CASSPPGLADPNEQFF,TGTGCCAGCTCACCTCCGGGACTAGCGGACCCTAATGAGCAGTTCTTC,NA,TRBV18,TRBJ2-1,TRBD2
CASSFPGLGYTF,TGTGCCAGCAGCTTCCCGGGGCTCGGCTACACCTTC,NA,TRBV7-2,TRBJ1-2,NA
CASSHPDRVNTEAFF,TGTGCCAGCAGCCACCCGGACAGGGTCAACACTGAAGCTTTCTTT,NA,TRBV4-2,TRBJ1-1,TRBD1
CASSLSGVGGYTF,TGTGCCAGCAGCTTATCGGGAGTAGGTGGCTACACCTTC,NA,TRBV7-9,TRBJ1-2,NA
CASSRQNGGLLGYTF,TGTGCCAGCAGCCGCCAAAATGGCGGACTTCTTGGCTACACCTTC,NA,TRBV5-6,TRBJ1-2,NA
CSVELRLADTQYF,TGCAGCGTTGAACTCCGACTAGCCGATACGCAGTATTTT,few,TRBV29-1,TRBJ2-3,TRBD2
CAIRFRFNYEQYF,TGTGCCATCAGGTTCAGGTTCAACTACGAGCAGTACTTC,NA,TRBV10-3,TRBJ2-7,NA
CASSSFSGALSYEQYF,TGTGCCAGTAGTTCTTTCTCAGGGGCTTTATCCTACGAGCAGTACTTC,once,TRBV19,TRBJ2-7,NA
CASSRSAPVDEQFF,TGTGCCAGTAGTCGGTCGGCTCCTGTGGATGAGCAGTTCTTC,NA,TRBV19,TRBJ2-1,NA
CASSWGLAGTLIYNEQFF,TGTGCCAGCAGCTGGGGACTAGCGGGGACGTTAATCTACAATGAGCAGTTCTTC,few,TRBV7-9,TRBJ2-1,TRBD2
CASSFAGEGYEQYF,TGTGCCAGCAGTTTCGCAGGGGAGGGCTACGAGCAGTACTTC,NA,TRBV28,TRBJ2-7,NA
CASSLRQATLAFF,TGTGCCAGCAGCTTGCGACAGGCCACTTTAGCTTTCTTT,NA,TRBV11-2,TRBJ1-1,NA
CASSVAPRNTIYF,TGTGCCAGCAGCGTAGCCCCGAGAAACACCATATATTTT,NA,TRBV9,TRBJ1-3,NA
CASSLGQYNEQFF,TGTGCCAGCAGCTTAGGACAGTACAATGAGCAGTTCTTC,NA,TRBV7-3,TRBJ2-1,NA
CASSLPRTGGAYNEQFF,TGTGCCAGCAGTTTACCCCGGACAGGGGGGGCCTACAATGAGCAGTTCTTC,once,TRBV27,TRBJ2-1,TRBD1
CASSGGHTGAYNEQFF,TGTGCCAGCAGCGGGGGCCATACGGGGGCCTACAATGAGCAGTTCTTC,NA,TRBV5-6,TRBJ2-1,NA
CSVDGREGSYEQYF,TGCAGCGTTGACGGGCGGGAGGGAAGCTACGAGCAGTACTTC,NA,TRBV29-1,TRBJ2-7,TRBD2
CASSLNPVSSGNTIYF,TGTGCCAGCAGCTTAAACCCCGTTAGCTCTGGAAACACCATATATTTT,NA,TRBV7-3,TRBJ1-3,NA
CASSLFPDGSYEQYF,TGTGCCAGCAGCTTATTTCCGGACGGGAGCTACGAGCAGTACTTC,NA,TRBV7-3,TRBJ2-7,NA
CASRTGGSDYYGYTF,TGTGCCAGTCGTACAGGGGGATCCGACTATTATGGCTACACCTTC,NA,TRBV19,TRBJ1-2,TRBD1
CASSPDGRENTEAFF,TGTGCCAGCAGCCCGGATGGGAGGGAGAACACTGAAGCTTTCTTT,NA,TRBV5-8,TRBJ1-1,NA
CASSSTYRAQETQYF,TGCGCCAGCAGCTCCACCTACAGGGCCCAAGAGACCCAGTACTTC,NA,TRBV5-1,TRBJ2-5,NA
CASSLTSSRTPGFF,TGTGCCAGCAGTTTAACCTCCAGCCGCACCCCTGGGTTCTTC,few,TRBV27,TRBJ2-1,NA
CASSGRYPDRGQGETQYF,TGTGCCAGCAGCGGACGCTACCCCGACAGGGGGCAGGGGGAGACCCAGTACTTC,NA,TRBV13,TRBJ2-5,TRBD1
CASSLWGREQPQHF,TGTGCCAGCAGTTTATGGGGGAGGGAGCAGCCCCAGCATTTT,NA,TRBV28,TRBJ1-5,NA
CASSLGVGTNTGELFF,TGCGCCAGCAGCTTGGGTGTAGGGACGAACACCGGGGAGCTGTTTTTT,NA,TRBV5-1,TRBJ2-2,NA
CAPPAPGASTDTQYF,TGTGCCCCGCCGGCTCCGGGGGCCAGCACAGATACGCAGTATTTT,NA,TRBV7-3,TRBJ2-3,NA
CARSRGQTYEQYF,TGTGCCCGCAGTCGGGGACAGACCTACGAGCAGTACTTC,few,TRBV2,TRBJ2-7,TRBD1
CATSRGSTGRTEQYF,TGTGCCACCAGCAGAGGTTCGACAGGGAGGACCGAGCAGTACTTC,once,TRBV15,TRBJ2-7,NA